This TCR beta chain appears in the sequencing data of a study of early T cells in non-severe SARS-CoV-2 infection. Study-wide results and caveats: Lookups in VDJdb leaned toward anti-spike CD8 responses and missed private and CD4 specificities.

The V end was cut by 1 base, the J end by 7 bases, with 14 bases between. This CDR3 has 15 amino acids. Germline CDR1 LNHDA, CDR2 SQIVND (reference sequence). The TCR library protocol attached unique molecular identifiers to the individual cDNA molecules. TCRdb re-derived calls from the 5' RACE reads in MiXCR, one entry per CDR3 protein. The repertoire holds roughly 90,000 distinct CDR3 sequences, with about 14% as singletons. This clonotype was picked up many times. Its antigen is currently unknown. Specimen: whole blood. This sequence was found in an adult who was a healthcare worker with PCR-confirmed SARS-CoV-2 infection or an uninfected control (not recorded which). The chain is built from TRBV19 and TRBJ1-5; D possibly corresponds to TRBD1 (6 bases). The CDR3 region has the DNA TGTGCCAGTAGTATAGTAGGGGGGGCTCAGCAGCCCCAGCATTTT. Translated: CASSIVGGAQQPQHF. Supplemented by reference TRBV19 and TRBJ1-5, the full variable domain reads DGGITQSPKYLFRKEGQNVTLSCEQNLNHDAMYWYRQDPGQGLRLIYYSQIVNDFQKGDIAEGYSVSREKKESFPLTVTSAQKNPTAFYLCASSIVGGAQQPQHFGDGTRLSIL.